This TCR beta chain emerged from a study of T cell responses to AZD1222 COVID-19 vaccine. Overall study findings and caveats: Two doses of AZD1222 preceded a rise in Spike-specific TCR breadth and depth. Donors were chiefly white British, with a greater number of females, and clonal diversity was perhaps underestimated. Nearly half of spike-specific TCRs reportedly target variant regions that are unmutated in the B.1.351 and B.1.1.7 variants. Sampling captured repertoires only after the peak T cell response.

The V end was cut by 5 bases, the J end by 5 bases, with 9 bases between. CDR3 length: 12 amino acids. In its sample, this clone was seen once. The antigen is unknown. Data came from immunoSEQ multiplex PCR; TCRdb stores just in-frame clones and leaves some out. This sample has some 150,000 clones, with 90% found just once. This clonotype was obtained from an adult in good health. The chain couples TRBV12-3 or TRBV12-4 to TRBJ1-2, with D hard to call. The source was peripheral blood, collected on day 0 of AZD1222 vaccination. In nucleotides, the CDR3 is TGTGCCAGCAGTGCCGACAAGTATGGCTACACCTTC. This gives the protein CASSADKYGYTF.